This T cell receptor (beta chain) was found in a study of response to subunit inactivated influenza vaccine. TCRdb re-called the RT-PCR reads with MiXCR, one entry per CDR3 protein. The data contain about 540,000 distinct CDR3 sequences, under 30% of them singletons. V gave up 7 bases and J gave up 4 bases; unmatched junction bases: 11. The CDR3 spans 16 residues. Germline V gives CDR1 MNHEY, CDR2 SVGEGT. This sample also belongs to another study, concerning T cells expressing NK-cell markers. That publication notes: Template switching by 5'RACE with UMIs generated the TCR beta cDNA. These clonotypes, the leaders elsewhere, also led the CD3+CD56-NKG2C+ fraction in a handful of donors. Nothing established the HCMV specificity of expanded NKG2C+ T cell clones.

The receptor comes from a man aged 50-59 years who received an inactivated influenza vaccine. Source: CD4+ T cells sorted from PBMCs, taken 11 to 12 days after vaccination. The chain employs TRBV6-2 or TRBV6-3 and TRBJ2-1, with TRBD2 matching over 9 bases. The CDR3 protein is CASTPGRLAGYNEQFF. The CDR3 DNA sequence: TGTGCCAGCACCCCTGGGAGGCTAGCGGGATACAATGAGCAGTTCTTC.